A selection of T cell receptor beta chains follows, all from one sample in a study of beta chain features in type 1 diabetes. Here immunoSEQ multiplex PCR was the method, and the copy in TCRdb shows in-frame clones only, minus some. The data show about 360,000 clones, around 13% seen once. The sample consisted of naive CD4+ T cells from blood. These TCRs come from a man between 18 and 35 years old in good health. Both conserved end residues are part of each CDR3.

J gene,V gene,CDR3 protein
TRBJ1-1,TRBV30,CAWSVGRGYNEAFF
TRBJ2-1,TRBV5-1,CASTGLATNEQFF
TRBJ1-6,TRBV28,CASGQGYNSPLHF
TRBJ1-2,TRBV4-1,CASSQVGAYYGYTF
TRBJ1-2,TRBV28,CASSPRDSAYGYTF
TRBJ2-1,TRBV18,CASSPELAGGAYNEQFF
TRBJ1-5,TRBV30,CAWRDSLNQPQHF
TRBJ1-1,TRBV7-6,CASSLGGLRTAKEAFF
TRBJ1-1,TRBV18,CATQVQGNTEAFF
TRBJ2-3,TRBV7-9,CASSLRSGYTDTQYF
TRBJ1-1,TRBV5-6,CASSLGRAEAFF
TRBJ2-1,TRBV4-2,CASSQVSPWSEQFF
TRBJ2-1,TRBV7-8,CASSLAAASEGQQFF
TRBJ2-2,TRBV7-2,CASSFRGGELFF
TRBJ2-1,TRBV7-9,CASSLWTGVGNEQFF
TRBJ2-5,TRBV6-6,CASSYSRQASQETQYF
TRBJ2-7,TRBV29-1,CSVGDSAYEQYF
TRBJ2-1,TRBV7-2,CASSLEGQGLNEQFF
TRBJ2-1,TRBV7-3,CASSLGAPPYNEQFF
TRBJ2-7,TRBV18,CASSRAWTGSSYEQYF
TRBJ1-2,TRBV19,CASSLGTGGKLYGYTF
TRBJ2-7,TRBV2,CASSRTGPTYEQYF
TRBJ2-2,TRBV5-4,CASSRRDSGPGELFF
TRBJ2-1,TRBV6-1,CASPRGRDNEQFF
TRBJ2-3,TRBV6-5,CASSSIAGSDTQYF
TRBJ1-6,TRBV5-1,CASSLGVYRSPLHF
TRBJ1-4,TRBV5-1,CASNSGQGDEKLFF
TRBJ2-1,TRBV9,CASSPSGGAYEQFF
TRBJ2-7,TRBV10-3,CAISAGTSGRSIYEQYF
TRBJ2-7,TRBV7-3,CASSPNSGTAYEQYF
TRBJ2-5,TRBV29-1,CSATASGTQYF
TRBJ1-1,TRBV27,CASSLRDRKNTEAFF
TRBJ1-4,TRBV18,CASSPSGGEKLFF
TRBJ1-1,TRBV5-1,CASSFGDREFEGAFF
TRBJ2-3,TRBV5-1,CASSATSGSMTDTQYF
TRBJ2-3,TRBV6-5,CASSYGDTQYF
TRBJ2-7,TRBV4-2,CASSAGTGSYEQYF
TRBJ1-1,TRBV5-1,CASSTGTLGTEAFF
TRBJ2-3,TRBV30,CAWRGGQGDTQYF
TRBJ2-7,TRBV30,CAWSALGQGDWQYF
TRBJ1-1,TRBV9,CASSSRGQGGPEAFF
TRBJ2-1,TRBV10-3,CAISEGQGSNEQFF
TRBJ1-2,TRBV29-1,CSVGRTGEGGYTF
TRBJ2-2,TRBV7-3,CASSLARNTGELFF
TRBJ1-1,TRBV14,CASSQTGWHTEAFF
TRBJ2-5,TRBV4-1,CASSQPLGGLMSRAQYF
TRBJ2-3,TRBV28,CASSKSMTGATDTQYF
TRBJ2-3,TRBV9,CASSVDPRQDTQYF
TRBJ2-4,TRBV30,CAWSVGGITIQYF
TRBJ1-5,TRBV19,CASTRKGGQGQPQHF
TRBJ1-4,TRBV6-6,CASSYPERNEKLFF
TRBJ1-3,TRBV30,CAWSVGGDGNTIYF
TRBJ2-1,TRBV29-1,CSVLRDSGLGGIYNEQFF